A single sample is the source of the 14 T cell receptor beta chains below, sequenced in a study of blood T cells in healthy people across ages. The authors ran a second PCR of 7 to 11 cycles using a sample-barcoded 5' primer and a J-beta primer mix. TCRdb reprocessed the 5' RACE reads with MiXCR, giving one entry per CDR3 protein. This table holds approximately 810,000 distinct CDR3 sequences, under 30% found once. Sequenced input: blood. These receptors all stem from a woman aged 80 or over in good health.

This clonotype showed up many times. The chain joins TRBV6-1 to TRBJ1-2, with D possibly matching TRBD1 (5 bases). This CDR3 spans 15 amino acids. V dropped 2 bases and J dropped 4 bases, with 14 bases sitting between them. The germline CDR1 and CDR2 sequences are MNHNS and SASEGT. The CDR3, as DNA: TGTGCCAGCAGTGAATATCTGCAGGGACCCTATGGCTACACCTTC. This encodes CASSEYLQGPYGYTF.

This clonotype has just a few counts. A much more abundant neighbour one base away suggests this may be a read error. The chain uses TRBV7-9 and TRBJ2-1; a possible D gene is TRBD1 (6 bases). The DNA end lines up better with TRBJ2-7; the J call may be wrong. CDR1 is SEHNR, CDR2 FQNEAQ, per germline (reference sequence). CDR3 length equals 14 residues. Written as DNA, the CDR3 is TGTGCCAGCAGCTCTTACAGGGCGGGCAATGAGCAGTACTTC. It is translated as CASSSYRAGNEQYF.

Turning to this clonotype: It may be a read error: a sequence one base away is much more abundant. The chain couples TRBV7-2 to TRBJ2-1; 8 bases are a match to TRBD2. TRBJ2-7 matches the DNA end more closely, so the J call is doubtful. The CDR3 is made up of 13 amino acids. Per germline, CDR1 SGHTA and CDR2 FQGNSA. CDR3 loop: CASGGGIYNEQYF. CDR3 DNA: TGTGCCAGCGGCGGGGGGATATACAATGAGCAGTACTTC.

This clonotype was detected many times. The V and J genes are TRBV20-1 and TRBJ2-3; D remains ambiguous. The CDR3 loop spans 14 amino acids. The V end lost 7 bases, the J end lost 6 bases, and 20 bases lay between the germline ends. Looked up from germline, CDR1 is DFQATT and CDR2 is SNEGSKA (reference sequence). The CDR3 region is CSVLSLGRPDTQYF. In DNA form, the CDR3 reads TGCAGTGTTCTCTCACTCGGGCGTCCGGATACGCAGTATTTT.

The J gene is TRBJ2-1, the V gene TRBV28, with unresolved D. This CDR3 is built from 13 residues. V dropped 8 bases and J dropped 1 base, with 9 bases sitting between them. Germline CDR1 MDHEN, CDR2 SYDVKM. As DNA, the CDR3 is TGTGCCAGCTGCGCCTTATCCTACAATGAGCAGTTCTTC. Translating gives CASCALSYNEQFF. Using reference TRBV28 and TRBJ2-1 for the parts outside the CDR3, the full variable domain is DVKVTQSSRYLVKRTGEKVFLECVQDMDHENMFWYRQDPGLGLRLIYFSYDVKMKEKGDIPEGYSVSREKKERFSLILESASTNQTSMYLCASCALSYNEQFFGPGTRLTVL.

In its sample, this clonotype was seen a few times. The rearrangement links TRBV18 to TRBJ2-5, with D possibly being TRBD1 (6 bases). Germline V lookup: CDR1 KGHSH, CDR2 LQKENI. With 0 bases removed from V and 1 base from J, the gap between germline ends came to 12 bases. This CDR3 spans 16 amino acids. CDR3 bases: TGTGCCAGCTCACCACCTTCGGCAGGGGTCCAAGAGACCCAGTACTTC. Protein sequence: CASSPPSAGVQETQYF.

The chain uses TRBV28 and TRBJ2-5, with D possibly matching TRBD2 (7 bases). The J call may be in error: the DNA end matches TRBJ2-4 better. Germline V gene data show CDR1 as MDHEN and CDR2 as SYDVKM. This CDR3 is built from 15 residues. The CDR3 DNA is TGTGCCAGCAGAACCACAGGGACTACCCGGGGCATTCAGTACTTC. Its translation: CASRTTGTTRGIQYF.

This clonotype has just a few counts. The V gene is TRBV4-1, the J gene TRBJ1-4; 10 bases match TRBD1. CDR3 size: 16 residues. V shed 0 bases, J shed 7 bases, and the junction held 5 bases outside the gene matches. Germline values: CDR1 MGHRA, CDR2 YSYEKL. CDR3: CASSQDLDRGPEKLFF. CDR3 coding DNA: TGCGCCAGCAGCCAAGATCTCGACAGGGGGCCTGAAAAACTGTTTTTT.

This clonotype has a count of ten or more. This sequence joins TRBV7-9 and TRBJ2-4; D possibly uses TRBD1 or TRBD2 (5 bases each). This CDR3 is built from 17 residues. Trimming removed 1 base from V and 5 bases from J, with 18 bases in between. Germline V gives CDR1 SEHNR, CDR2 FQNEAQ (reference sequence). Here the CDR3 DNA reads TGTGCCAGCAGCTTAGGAGGGGCCGAAGTTCGACAAAACATTCAGTACTTC. Its translation is CASSLGGAEVRQNIQYF.

This clonotype was seen ten or more times. V and J are TRBV6-2 or TRBV6-3 and TRBJ2-1; 7 bases are a match to TRBD2. The CDR3 spans 15 residues. Trimming at V came to 6 bases and at J to 2 bases, leaving 7 bases not matched to a gene. Germline V gene sequence: CDR1 MNHEY, CDR2 SVGEGT. In DNA form, the CDR3 reads TGTGCCAGCAGCCCCAGCGGGGTCCCCTACAATGAGCAGTTCTTC. Residues: CASSPSGVPYNEQFF.

Many counts were recorded for this clonotype. V gene TRBV10-3 combines with J gene TRBJ1-2; D is unresolved. V lost 0 bases, J lost 7 bases, and 12 bases lay in between. The CDR3 spans 14 residues. CDR1 is ENHRY, CDR2 SYGVKD, per germline. Here the CDR3 DNA reads TGTGCCATCAGTGAGTCGGAAGGGTCCCTTGGCTACACCTTC. It specifies CAISESEGSLGYTF.

The chain is built from TRBV7-2 and TRBJ2-1; no firm D call. CDR1 is SGHTA and CDR2 is FQGNSA in the germline V gene. The V gene lost 6 bases and the J gene lost 13 bases, with 16 bases spanning the gap. The CDR3 runs to 12 residues. CDR3 DNA: TGTGCCAGCAGGGGGTCAGGAAAGACCCAGTTCTTC. Its protein product is CASRGSGKTQFF.

This clonotype was observed a handful of times. V usage is TRBV6-1 and J usage is TRBJ1-2; 7 positions agree with TRBD1. CDR3 length: 14 amino acids. Trimming cost V 6 bases and J 4 bases; bases outside gene matches: 8. The germline gives CDR1 MNHNS, CDR2 SASEGT. CDR3 bases: TGTGCCAGCAGAACGACAGGGTTCAGCTATGGCTACACCTTC. Translating gives CASRTTGFSYGYTF.

Notes on this clonotype: This may be a read error, as it is one base from a much larger clone. The chain employs TRBV15 and TRBJ2-5; 7 bases map to TRBD1. Trimming removed 3 bases from V and 3 bases from J; junction bases left unmatched: 7. Germline V gene data show CDR1 as LNHNV and CDR2 as YYDKDF (reference sequence). This CDR3 comprises 15 residues. The CDR3 nucleotides read TGTGCCACCAGCAGGGGACAGAGTCCCAAAGAGACCCAGTACTTC. Protein: CATSRGQSPKETQYF. Using reference TRBV15 and TRBJ2-5 for the parts outside the CDR3, the full variable domain is DAMVIQNPRYQVTQFGKPVTLSCSQTLNHNVMYWYQQKSSQAPKLLFHYYDKDFNNEADTPDNFQSRRPNTSFCFLDIRSPGLGDTAMYLCATSRGQSPKETQYFGPGTRLLVL.